These 6 T cell receptor beta chains were all obtained from the same sample, sequenced in a study of long-term antiretroviral therapy in people with HIV. The authors ran the immunoSEQ assay, v3.0, at survey level. The protocol was immunoSEQ multiplex PCR, while the TCRdb copy is restricted to in-frame clones and leaves out a portion. The profile shows 23,000 or so clones, 81% of them singletons. Sequencing was performed on unsorted PBMCs, taken 0.1 years before starting antiretroviral therapy. The receptors shown here come from a man aged 40-49 years with HIV.

V gene TRBV28 combines with J gene TRBJ2-7; 8 nucleotides agree with TRBD2. The CDR3 is made up of 16 amino acids. CDR1 and CDR2 (germline): MDHEN, SYDVKM. Losses at the gene ends were 11 bases for V and 1 base for J; bases not matched to a gene: 16. CDR3 sequence: CASNGRDEMNSYEQYF. Here the CDR3 DNA reads TGTGCCTCCAACGGGAGGGACGAAATGAATTCCTACGAGCAGTACTTC.

This clone appeared a few times. J is TRBJ2-7 and V is TRBV4-3; maybe TRBD1 (5 bases). Germline V gene lookup returns CDR1 LGHNA and CDR2 YSLEER. The CDR3 sequence is 15 residues long. The V gene lost 6 bases and the J gene lost 5 bases, with 20 bases spanning the gap. CDR3 region: CASSSSPSREHEQYF. The CDR3 DNA follows: TGCGCCAGCAGTTCCTCCCCCTCCAGGGAACACGAGCAGTACTTC.

This clone was seen only once. The chain carries TRBV6-6 and TRBJ2-5; TRBD1 or TRBD2 may be the D gene (7 bases each). CDR1 is MNHNY and CDR2 is SVGAGI in the germline V gene (reference sequence). The CDR3 contains 14 residues. Trimming shortened V by 6 bases and J by 4 bases, and 15 bases separated the two germline ends. In DNA, the CDR3 is TGTGCCAGCAGCCCCTCCAGGGGGGGAGAGACCCAGTACTTC. It is translated as CASSPSRGGETQYF.

The chain's CDR3 is CAWSLRVRETQYF. CDR3 nucleotide sequence: TGTGCCTGGAGTCTTAGGGTTCGAGAGACCCAGTACTTC. The chain has TRBV30 and TRBJ2-5, with D unclear. V was cut by 2 bases and J by 4 bases, with 11 bases left in between. CDR1 is GTSNPN, CDR2 SVGIG, per germline (reference sequence). The CDR3 consists of 13 residues.

This clone was counted only a few times. The J gene is TRBJ2-3, the V gene TRBV11-2, with TRBD2 identical over 8 bases. Unmatched junction bases numbered 10, after V lost 5 bases and J lost 3 bases. This CDR3 has 16 residues. Germline assignment: CDR1 SGHAT and CDR2 FQNNGV. The DNA for the CDR3 is TGTGCCAGCAGCCCCCCAGTCCGACTAGCGACAGATACGCAGTATTTT. This encodes CASSPPVRLATDTQYF.

The chain has TRBV9 and TRBJ1-3; the D is unclear. CDR3 size: 17 residues. Looked up from germline, CDR1 is SGDLS and CDR2 is YYNGEE. Trimming removed 3 bases at V and 8 bases at J, with 24 bases between. DNA of the CDR3: TGTGCCAGCAGCGGTGGGCTCGACGCCCCTCTCCTGGACACCATATATTTT. Translation: CASSGGLDAPLLDTIYF.